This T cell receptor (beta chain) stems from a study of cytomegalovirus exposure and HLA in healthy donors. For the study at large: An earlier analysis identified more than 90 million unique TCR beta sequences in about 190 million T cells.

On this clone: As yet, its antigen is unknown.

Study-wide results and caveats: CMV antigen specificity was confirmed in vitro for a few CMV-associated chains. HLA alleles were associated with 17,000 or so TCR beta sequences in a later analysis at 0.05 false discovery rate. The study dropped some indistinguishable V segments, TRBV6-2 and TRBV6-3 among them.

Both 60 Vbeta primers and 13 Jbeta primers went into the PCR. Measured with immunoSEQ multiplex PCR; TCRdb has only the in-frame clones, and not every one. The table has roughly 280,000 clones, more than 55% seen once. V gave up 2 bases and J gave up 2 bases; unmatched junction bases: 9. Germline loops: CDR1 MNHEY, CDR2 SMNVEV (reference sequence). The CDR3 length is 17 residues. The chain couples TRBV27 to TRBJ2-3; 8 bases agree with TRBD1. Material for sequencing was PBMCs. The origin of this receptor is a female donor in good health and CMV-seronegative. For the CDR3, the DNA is TGTGCCAGCAGTTTACGGGACAGGTTTCGCCCCACAGATACGCAGTATTTT. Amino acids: CASSLRDRFRPTDTQYF.